These T cell receptor beta chains were read from a single sample in a study of T-cell reconstitution after alpha-beta-depleted transplantation in children. TCRdb processed the PCR reads anew with MiXCR; each CDR3 protein has one entry. The repertoire has approximately 390,000 distinct CDR3 sequences, roughly 10% of them found once; the top ten carry approximately 5%. The sample in question was PBMCs from the stem cell graft donor, obtained from the stem cell graft. Every receptor here comes from a human donor who donated a stem cell graft to a child with acute myeloid leukemia. CDR3s include the opening cysteine and the closing phenylalanine or tryptophan. D genes are given only for firm matches. Clone size appears in some rows only: once, few, many, or a class for an expanded clone.

j_call clone_size v_call cdr3_length d_call cdr3_nt cdr3_aa
TRBJ2-7 . TRBV5-4 12 . TGTGCCAGCGGCAGCGCGTCCTACGAGCAGTACTTC CASGSASYEQYF
TRBJ2-5 . TRBV5-5 15 TRBD1 TGTGCCAGCAGCTTGAAACAGGGGGCACCCGGGACCCAGTACTTC CASSLKQGAPGTQYF
TRBJ1-2 . TRBV7-9 14 . TGTGCCAGCAGCTTAGATTTAGCTAACTATGGCTACACCTTC CASSLDLANYGYTF
TRBJ2-5 few TRBV5-1 14 TRBD2 TGCGCCAGCAGTCCCGCGGGGGGCCAAGAGACCCAGTACTTC CASSPAGGQETQYF
TRBJ2-2 . TRBV12-3/TRBV12-4 15 TRBD2 TGTGCCAGCAGTTTAACCACTAGCGGACGCGGGGAGCTGTTTTTT CASSLTTSGRGELFF
TRBJ1-5 many TRBV19 14 . TGTGCCAGTAGTGAGGGATTTAGCAATCAGCCCCAGCATTTT CASSEGFSNQPQHF
TRBJ2-5 . TRBV18 15 . TGTGCCAGCTCACCGCAAGAGGGGAGAGAAGAGACCCAGTACTTC CASSPQEGREETQYF
TRBJ1-2 . TRBV11-2 13 . TGTGCCAGCAGCCCTATCGCCTCCTATGGCTACACCTTC CASSPIASYGYTF
TRBJ1-5 few TRBV7-8 16 . TGTGCCAGCAGCTTAGCGAACAGGGCAAGCAATCAGCCCCAGCATTTT CASSLANRASNQPQHF
TRBJ2-3 many TRBV6-5 13 . TGTGCCAGCAGGCCCGGGACATCGGATACGCAGTATTTT CASRPGTSDTQYF
TRBJ2-4 . TRBV5-1 14 TRBD1 TGCGCCAGCAGCTTGGGGACAGGGAGTTACATTCAGTACTTC CASSLGTGSYIQYF
TRBJ2-3 many TRBV7-9 17 TRBD2 TGTGCCAGCAGCCCAGGGTTAGCGGGGGCGAGCACAGATACGCAGTATTTT CASSPGLAGASTDTQYF
TRBJ2-4 many TRBV5-1 15 . TGCGCCAGCAGCTTTGGCGGGGGCAACAAAAACATTCAGTACTTC CASSFGGGNKNIQYF
TRBJ1-1 few TRBV7-8 15 . TGTGCCAGCAGCGCGGGACATCGCCCGGCCACTGAAGCTTTCTTT CASSAGHRPATEAFF
TRBJ1-5 many TRBV12-3/TRBV12-4 17 . TGTGCCAGCAGACTTACGGGATACCCCATGATCAATCAGCCCCAGCATTTT CASRLTGYPMINQPQHF
TRBJ2-2 many TRBV5-6 15 . TGTGCCAGCAGCTTGGGAGACTGGTTCACCGGGGAGCTGTTTTTT CASSLGDWFTGELFF
TRBJ1-1 many TRBV5-1 13 TRBD1 TGCGCCAGCAGCCCACAGGGGCCCGTTGAAGCTTTCTTT CASSPQGPVEAFF